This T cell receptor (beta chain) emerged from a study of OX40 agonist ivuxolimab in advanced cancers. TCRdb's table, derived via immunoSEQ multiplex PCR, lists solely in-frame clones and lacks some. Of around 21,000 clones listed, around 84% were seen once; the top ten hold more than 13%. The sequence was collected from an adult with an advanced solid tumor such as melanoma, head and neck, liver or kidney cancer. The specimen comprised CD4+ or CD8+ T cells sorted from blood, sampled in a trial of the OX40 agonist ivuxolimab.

CDR3 bases: TGTGCCAGCTCTACAGGAAACTCTGGAAACACCATATATTTT. As protein: CASSTGNSGNTIYF. The rearrangement uses TRBV6-1 and TRBJ1-3, with D possibly TRBD1 on 5 matching bases. Deletions cut 8 bases from V and 0 bases from J, with 11 bases between. The germline V gene encodes CDR1 MNHNS and CDR2 SASEGT. This CDR3 is 14 amino acids long.